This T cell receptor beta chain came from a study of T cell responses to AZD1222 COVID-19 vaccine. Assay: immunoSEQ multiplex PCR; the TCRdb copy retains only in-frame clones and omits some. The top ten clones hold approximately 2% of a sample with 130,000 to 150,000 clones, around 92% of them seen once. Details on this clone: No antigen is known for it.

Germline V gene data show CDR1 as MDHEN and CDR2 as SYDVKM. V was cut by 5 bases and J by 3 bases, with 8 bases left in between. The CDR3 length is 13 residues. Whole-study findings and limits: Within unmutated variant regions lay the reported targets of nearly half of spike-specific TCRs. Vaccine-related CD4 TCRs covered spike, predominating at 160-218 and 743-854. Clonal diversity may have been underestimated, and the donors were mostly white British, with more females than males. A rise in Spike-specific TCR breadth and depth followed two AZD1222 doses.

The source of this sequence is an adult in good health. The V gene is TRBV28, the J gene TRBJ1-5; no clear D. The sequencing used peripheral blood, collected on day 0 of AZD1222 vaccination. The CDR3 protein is CASSRTSNQPQHF. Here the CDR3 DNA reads TGTGCCAGCAGTAGGACTTCCAATCAGCCCCAGCATTTT.